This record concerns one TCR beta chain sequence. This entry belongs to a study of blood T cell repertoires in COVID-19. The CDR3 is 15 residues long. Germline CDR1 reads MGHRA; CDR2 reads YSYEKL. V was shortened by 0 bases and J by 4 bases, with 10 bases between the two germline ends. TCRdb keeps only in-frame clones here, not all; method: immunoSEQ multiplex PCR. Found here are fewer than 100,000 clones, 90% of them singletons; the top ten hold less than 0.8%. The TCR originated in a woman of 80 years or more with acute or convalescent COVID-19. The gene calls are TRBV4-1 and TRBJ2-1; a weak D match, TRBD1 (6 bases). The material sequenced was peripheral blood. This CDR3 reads CASSQDGGQYNEQFF. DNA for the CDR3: TGCGCCAGCAGCCAAGACGGCGGACAGTACAATGAGCAGTTCTTC.